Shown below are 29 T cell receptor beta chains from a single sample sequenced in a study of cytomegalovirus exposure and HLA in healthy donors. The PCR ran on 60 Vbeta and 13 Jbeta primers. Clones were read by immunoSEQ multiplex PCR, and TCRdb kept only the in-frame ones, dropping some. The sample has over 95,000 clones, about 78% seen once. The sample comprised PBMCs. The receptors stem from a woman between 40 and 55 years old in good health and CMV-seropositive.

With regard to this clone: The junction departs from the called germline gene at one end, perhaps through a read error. CDR3 amino acids: CASSLEQFYGYPF. In DNA form, the CDR3 reads TGCGCCAGCAGCTTAGAACAGTTCTATGGCTACCCCTTC. J is TRBJ1-2 and V is TRBV5-1; no firm D call. The CDR3 is 13 amino acids. The V gene's germline CDR1 is SGHRS and CDR2 YFSETQ.

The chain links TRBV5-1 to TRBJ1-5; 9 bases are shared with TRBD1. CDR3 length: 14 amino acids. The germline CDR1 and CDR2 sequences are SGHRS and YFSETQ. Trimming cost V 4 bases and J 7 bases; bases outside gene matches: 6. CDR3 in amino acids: CASSPTGGGQPQHF. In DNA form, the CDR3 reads TGCGCCAGCAGCCCAACAGGGGGCGGACAGCCCCAGCATTTT.

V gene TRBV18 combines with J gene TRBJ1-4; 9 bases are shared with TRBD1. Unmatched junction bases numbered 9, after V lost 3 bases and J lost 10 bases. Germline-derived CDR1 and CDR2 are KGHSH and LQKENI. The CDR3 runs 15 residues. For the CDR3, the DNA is TGTGCCAGCTCACCTTGGACAGGGGAAGGAGGAAAACTGTTTTTT. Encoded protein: CASSPWTGEGGKLFF. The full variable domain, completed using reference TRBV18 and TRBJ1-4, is NAGVMQNPRHLVRRRGQEARLRCSPMKGHSHVYWYRQLPEEGLKFMVYLQKENIIDESGMPKERFSAEFPKEGPSILRIQQVVRGDSAAYFCASSPWTGEGGKLFFGSGTQLSVL.

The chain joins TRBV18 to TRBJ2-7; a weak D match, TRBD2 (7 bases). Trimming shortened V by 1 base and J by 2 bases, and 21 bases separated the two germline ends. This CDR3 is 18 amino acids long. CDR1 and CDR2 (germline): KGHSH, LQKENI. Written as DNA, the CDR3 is TGTGCCAGCTCACCACTATGGGGCGGGGGCCAAGAAACCTACGAGCAGTACTTC. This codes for CASSPLWGGGQETYEQYF.

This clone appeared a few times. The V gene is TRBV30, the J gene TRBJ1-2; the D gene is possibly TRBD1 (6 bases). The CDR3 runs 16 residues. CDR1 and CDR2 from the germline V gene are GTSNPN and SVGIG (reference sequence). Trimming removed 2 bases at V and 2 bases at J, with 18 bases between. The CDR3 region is CAWSRGGAGANYGYTF. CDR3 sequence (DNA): TGTGCCTGGAGTCGAGGGGGGGCAGGGGCGAACTATGGCTACACCTTC.

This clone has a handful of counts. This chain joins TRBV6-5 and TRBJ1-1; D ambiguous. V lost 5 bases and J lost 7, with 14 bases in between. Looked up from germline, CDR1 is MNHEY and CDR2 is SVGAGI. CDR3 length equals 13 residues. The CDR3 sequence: CASSLPSAREAFF. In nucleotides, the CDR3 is TGTGCCAGCAGTCTACCCAGCGCCCGTGAAGCTTTCTTT.

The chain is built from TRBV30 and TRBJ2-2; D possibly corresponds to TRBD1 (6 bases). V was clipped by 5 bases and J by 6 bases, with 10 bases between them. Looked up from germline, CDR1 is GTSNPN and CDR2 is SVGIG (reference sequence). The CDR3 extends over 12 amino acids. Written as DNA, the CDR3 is TGTGCCTGGTATGAGGGGGCCGGGGAGCTGTTTTTT. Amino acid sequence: CAWYEGAGELFF. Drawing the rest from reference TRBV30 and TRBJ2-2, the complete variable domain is SQTIHQWPATLVQPVGSPLSLECTVEGTSNPNLYWYRQAAGRGLQLLFYSVGIGQISSEVPQNLSASRPQDRQFILSSKKLLLSDSGFYLCAWYEGAGELFFGEGSRLTVL.

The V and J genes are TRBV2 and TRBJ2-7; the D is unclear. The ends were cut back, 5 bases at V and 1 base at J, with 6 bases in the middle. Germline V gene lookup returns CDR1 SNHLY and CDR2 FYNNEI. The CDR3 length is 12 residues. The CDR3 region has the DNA TGTGCCAGCAGTTGGAGATCCTACGAGCAGTACTTC. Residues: CASSWRSYEQYF.

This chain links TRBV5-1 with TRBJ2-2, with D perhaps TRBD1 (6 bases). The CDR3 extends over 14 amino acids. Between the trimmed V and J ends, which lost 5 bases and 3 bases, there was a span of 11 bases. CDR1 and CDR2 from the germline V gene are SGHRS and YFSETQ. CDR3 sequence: CASSRHRDTGELFF. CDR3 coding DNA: TGCGCCAGCAGTCGGCACAGGGACACCGGGGAGCTGTTTTTT. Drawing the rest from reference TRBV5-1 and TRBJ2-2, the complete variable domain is KAGVTQTPRYLIKTRGQQVTLSCSPISGHRSVSWYQQTPGQGLQFLFEYFSETQRNKGNFPGRFSGRQFSNSRSEMNVSTLELGDSALYLCASSRHRDTGELFFGEGSRLTVL.

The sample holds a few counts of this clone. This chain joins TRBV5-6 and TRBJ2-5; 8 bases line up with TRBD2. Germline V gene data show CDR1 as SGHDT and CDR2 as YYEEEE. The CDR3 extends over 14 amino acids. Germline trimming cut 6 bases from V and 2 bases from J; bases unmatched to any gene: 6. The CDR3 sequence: CASTAAGAQETQYF. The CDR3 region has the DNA TGTGCCAGCACAGCAGCGGGGGCACAAGAGACCCAGTACTTC.

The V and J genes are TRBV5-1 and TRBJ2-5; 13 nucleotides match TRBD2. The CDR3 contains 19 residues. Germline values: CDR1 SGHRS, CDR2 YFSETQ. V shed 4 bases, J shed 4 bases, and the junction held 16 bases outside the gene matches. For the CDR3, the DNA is TGCGCCAGCAGCACCACCCGGACTAGCGGGGGCCTCGGGGCAGAGACCCAGTACTTC. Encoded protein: CASSTTRTSGGLGAETQYF.

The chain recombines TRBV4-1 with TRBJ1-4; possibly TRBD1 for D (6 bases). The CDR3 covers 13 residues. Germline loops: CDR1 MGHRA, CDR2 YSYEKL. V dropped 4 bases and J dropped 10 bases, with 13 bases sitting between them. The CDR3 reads CASSREQGRKLFF. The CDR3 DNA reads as TGCGCCAGCAGCCGCGAACAGGGCCGAAAACTGTTTTTT.

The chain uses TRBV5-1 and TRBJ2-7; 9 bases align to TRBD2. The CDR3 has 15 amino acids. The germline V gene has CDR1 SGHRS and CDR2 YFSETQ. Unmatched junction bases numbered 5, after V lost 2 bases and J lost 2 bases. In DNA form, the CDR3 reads TGCGCCAGCAGCTTCCTAGCGGGGTCCGCCTACGAGCAGTACTTC. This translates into CASSFLAGSAYEQYF.

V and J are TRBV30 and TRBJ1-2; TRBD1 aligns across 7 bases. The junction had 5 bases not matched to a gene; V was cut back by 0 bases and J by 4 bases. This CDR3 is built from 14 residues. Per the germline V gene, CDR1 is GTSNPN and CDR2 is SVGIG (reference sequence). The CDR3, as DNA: TGTGCCTGGAGTGTAGGCGGACAGGCCTATGGCTACACCTTC. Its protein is CAWSVGGQAYGYTF.

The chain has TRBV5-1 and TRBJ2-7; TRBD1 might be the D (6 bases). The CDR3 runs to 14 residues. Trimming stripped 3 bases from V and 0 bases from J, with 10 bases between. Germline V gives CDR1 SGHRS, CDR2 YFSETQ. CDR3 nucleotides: TGCGCCAGCAGCTGGCAGGGGCACTCCTACGAGCAGTACTTC. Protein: CASSWQGHSYEQYF.

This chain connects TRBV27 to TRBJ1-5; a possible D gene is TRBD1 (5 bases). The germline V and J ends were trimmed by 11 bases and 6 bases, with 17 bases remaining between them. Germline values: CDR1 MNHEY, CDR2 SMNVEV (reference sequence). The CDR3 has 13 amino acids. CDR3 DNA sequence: TGTGCCTCCTGTGCGGGGGGAAGTCAGCCCCAGCATTTT. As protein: CASCAGGSQPQHF.

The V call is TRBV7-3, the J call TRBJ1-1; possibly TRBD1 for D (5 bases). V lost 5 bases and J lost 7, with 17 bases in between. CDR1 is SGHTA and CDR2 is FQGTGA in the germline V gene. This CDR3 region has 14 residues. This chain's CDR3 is CASSPRAGISEAFF. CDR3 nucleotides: TGTGCCAGCAGCCCTAGGGCAGGGATCAGTGAAGCTTTCTTT.

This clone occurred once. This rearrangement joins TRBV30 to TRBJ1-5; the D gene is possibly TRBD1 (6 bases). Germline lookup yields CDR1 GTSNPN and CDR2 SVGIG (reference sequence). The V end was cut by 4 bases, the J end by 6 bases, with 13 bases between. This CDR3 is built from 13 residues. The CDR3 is CAWTGSRGQPQHF. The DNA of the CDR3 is TGTGCCTGGACCGGGTCCAGGGGTCAGCCCCAGCATTTT.

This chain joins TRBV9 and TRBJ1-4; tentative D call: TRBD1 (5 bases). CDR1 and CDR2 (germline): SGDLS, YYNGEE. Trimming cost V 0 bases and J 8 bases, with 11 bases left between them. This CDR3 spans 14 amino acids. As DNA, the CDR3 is TGTGCCAGCAGCGTAGACGCCGCAGGGGAAAAACTGTTTTTT. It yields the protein CASSVDAAGEKLFF.

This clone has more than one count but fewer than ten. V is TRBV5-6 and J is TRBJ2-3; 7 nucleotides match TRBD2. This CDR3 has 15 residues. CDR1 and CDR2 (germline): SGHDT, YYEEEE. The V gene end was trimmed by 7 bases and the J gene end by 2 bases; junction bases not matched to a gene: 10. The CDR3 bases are TGTGCCAGCTCCCTGGGGGGGGATCCCACAGATACGCAGTATTTT. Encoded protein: CASSLGGDPTDTQYF.

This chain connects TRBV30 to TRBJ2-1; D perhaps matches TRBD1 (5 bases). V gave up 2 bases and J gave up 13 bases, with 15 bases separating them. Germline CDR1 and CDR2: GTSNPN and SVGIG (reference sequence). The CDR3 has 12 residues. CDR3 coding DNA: TGTGCCTGGAGTTCGACAGTTCGGACCCAGTTCTTC. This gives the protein CAWSSTVRTQFF.

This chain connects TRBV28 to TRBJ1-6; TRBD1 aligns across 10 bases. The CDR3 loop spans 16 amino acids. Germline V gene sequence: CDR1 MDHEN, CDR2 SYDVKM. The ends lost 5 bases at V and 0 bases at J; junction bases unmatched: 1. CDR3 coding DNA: TGTGCCAGCAGTGGGACAGGGGACTCCTATAATTCACCCCTCCACTTT. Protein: CASSGTGDSYNSPLHF.

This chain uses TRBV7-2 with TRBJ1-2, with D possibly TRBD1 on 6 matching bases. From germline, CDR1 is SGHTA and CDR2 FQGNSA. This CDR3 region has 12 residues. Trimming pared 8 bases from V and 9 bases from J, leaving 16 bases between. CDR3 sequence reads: CASLGGGHRYTF. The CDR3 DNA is TGTGCCAGCTTAGGGGGGGGTCATCGCTACACCTTC. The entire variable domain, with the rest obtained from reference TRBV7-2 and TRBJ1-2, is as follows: GAGVSQSPSNKVTEKGKDVELRCDPISGHTALYWYRQSLGQGLEFLIYFQGNSAPDKSGLPSDRFSAERTGGSVSTLTIQRTQQEDSAVYLCASLGGGHRYTFGSGTRLTVV.

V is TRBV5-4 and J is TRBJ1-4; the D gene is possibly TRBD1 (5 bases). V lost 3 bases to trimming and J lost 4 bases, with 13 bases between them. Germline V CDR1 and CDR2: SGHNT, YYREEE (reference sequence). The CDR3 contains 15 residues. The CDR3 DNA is TGTGCCAGCAGCTCTCCAGGGAAGGATAATGAAAAACTGTTTTTT. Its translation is CASSSPGKDNEKLFF.

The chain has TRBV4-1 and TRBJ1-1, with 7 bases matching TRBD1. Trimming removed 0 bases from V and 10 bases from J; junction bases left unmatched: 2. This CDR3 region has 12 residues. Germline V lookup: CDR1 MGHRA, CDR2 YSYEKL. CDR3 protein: CASSQERTGAFF. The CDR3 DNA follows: TGCGCCAGCAGCCAAGAAAGGACAGGAGCTTTCTTT.

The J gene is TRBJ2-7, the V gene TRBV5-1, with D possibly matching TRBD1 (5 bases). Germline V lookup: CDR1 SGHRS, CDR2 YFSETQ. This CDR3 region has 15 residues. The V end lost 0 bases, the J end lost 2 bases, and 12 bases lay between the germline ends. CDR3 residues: CASSLDTGHTYEQYF. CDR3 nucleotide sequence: TGCGCCAGCAGCTTGGATACAGGACATACCTACGAGCAGTACTTC.

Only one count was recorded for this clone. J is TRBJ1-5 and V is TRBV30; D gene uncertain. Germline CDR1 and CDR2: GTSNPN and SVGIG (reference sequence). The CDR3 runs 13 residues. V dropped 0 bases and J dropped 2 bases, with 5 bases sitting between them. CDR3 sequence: CAWSVLGNQPQHF. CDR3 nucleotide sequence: TGTGCCTGGAGTGTCCTTGGCAATCAGCCCCAGCATTTT.

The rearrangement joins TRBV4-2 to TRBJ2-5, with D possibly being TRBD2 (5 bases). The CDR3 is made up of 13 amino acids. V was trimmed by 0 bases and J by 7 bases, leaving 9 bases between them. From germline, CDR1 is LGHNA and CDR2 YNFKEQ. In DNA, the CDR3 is TGTGCCAGCAGCCAAGAGGAAGGGAGGACCCAGTACTTC. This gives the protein CASSQEEGRTQYF.

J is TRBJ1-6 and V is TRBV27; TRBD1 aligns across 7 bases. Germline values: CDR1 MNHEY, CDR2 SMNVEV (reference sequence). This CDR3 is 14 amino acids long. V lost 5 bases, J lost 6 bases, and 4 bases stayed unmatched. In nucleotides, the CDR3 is TGTGCCAGCAGTACAGAGGGGGCTAATTCACCCCTCCACTTT. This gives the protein CASSTEGANSPLHF.